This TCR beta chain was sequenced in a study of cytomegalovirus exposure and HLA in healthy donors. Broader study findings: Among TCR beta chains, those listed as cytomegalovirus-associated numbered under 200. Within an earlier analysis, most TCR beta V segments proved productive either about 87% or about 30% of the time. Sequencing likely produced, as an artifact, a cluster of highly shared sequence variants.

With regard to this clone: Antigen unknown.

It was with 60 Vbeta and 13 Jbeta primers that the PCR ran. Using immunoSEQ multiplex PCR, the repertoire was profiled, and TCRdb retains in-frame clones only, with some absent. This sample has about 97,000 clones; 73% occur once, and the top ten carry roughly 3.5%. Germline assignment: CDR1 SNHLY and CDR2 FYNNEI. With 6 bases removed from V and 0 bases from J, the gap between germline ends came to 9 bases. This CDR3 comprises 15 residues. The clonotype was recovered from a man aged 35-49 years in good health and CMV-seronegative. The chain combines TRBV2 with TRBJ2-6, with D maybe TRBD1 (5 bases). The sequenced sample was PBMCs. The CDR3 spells CASRQESSGANVLTF. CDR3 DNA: TGTGCCAGCAGACAGGAGAGCTCTGGGGCCAACGTCCTGACTTTC.